This T cell receptor beta chain derives from a study of monozygotic twins with inflammatory bowel disease. Study-wide findings and caveats: Using the inverse Simpson index, IBD patients had lower TCRbeta diversity than healthy co-twins. Distinct T cell subtypes could not be told apart. Fewer clonotypes were shared with others by IBD patients than by healthy twins, especially with disease activity.

TCRdb re-called the 5' RACE reads and catalogs CDR3 proteins one per entry, DNA excluded. This sample's table has approximately 420,000 distinct CDR3 sequences. Germline V gene sequence: CDR1 DFQATT, CDR2 SNEGSKA (reference sequence). The CDR3 consists of 12 residues. For this clonotype: Antigen unknown.

No sorting of T cells preceded isolation of total RNA from whole blood. The sequence was collected from a human donor with ulcerative colitis or Crohn's disease, or a healthy co-twin of an affected twin (not recorded which). Specimen: blood. The chain couples TRBV20-1 to TRBJ1-2. The CDR3 region is CSASGSPYGYTF.